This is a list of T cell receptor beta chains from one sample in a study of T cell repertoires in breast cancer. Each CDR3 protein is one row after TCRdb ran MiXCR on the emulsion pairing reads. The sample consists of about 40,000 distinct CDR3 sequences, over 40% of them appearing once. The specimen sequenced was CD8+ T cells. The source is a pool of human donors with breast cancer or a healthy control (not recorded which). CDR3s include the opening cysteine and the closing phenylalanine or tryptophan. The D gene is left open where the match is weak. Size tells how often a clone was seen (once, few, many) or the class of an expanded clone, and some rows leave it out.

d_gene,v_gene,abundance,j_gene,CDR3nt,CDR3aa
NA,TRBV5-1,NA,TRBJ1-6,TGCGCCAGCAGCTTGGACGGATTAAATTCACCCCTCCACTTT,CASSLDGLNSPLHF
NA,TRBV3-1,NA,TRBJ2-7,TGTGCCAGCAGCCCCGTAGCGCGCTACGAGCAGTACTTC,CASSPVARYEQYF
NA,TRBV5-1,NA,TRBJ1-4,TGCGCCAGCAGCGTAGGGAACAATGAAAAACTGTTTTTT,CASSVGNNEKLFF
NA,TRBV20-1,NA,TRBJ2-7,TGCAGTGCTAGTAGAACCGCGAATTCCTACGGGCAGTACTTC,CSASRTANSYGQYF
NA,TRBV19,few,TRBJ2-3,TGTGCCACCTCGACTGGGGGCCGGGATACGCAGTATTTT,CATSTGGRDTQYF
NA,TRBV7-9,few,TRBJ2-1,TGTGCCAGCAGTCCTCGGGACCGGGGAGACAATGAGCAGTTCTTC,CASSPRDRGDNEQFF
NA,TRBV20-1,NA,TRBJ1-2,TGCAGTGCTACTGGTGGGATCTATGGCTACACCTTC,CSATGGIYGYTF
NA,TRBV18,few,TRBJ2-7,TGTGCCAGCTCGCAGGGACGCTACGAGCAGTACTTC,CASSQGRYEQYF
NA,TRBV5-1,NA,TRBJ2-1,TGCGCCAGCAGCTTGGTTTTCGGAGGGAACAATGAGCAGTTCTTC,CASSLVFGGNNEQFF
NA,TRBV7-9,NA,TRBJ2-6,TGTGCCAGCAGCTTGAGGTTATGGGGCCTCGCCTCTGGGGCCAACGTCCTGACTTTC,CASSLRLWGLASGANVLTF
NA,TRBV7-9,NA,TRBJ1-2,TGTGCCAGCAGCTACGGGAGCGAAGGCTACACCTTC,CASSYGSEGYTF
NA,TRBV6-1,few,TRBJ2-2,TGTGCCAGCAGTGAAGTCGGGGACTCGAACACCGGGGAGCTGTTTTTT,CASSEVGDSNTGELFF
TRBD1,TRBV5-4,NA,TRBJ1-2,TGTGCCAGCAGCGGGGTCCAGGGACAGGATGGCTACACCTTC,CASSGVQGQDGYTF
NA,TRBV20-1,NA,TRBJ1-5,TGCAGTGCTAGAGTCGGGGGCAATCAGCCCCAGCATTTT,CSARVGGNQPQHF
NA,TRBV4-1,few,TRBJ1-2,TGCGCCAGCAGCCAAGAGAATGCCCATTATGGCTACACCTTC,CASSQENAHYGYTF
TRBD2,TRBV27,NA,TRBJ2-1,TGTGCCAGCAGTTTCCCAGGACTAGCGGGCAATGAGCAGTTCTTC,CASSFPGLAGNEQFF
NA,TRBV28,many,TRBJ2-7,TGTGCCAGCAGCAAATCAAGCGCAGGGGAAAGCTACGAGCAGTACTTC,CASSKSSAGESYEQYF
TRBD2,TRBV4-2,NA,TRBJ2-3,TGTGCCAGCAGCTCAGGACTAGCGGGGAACGCAGATACGCAATATTTT,CASSSGLAGNADTQYF
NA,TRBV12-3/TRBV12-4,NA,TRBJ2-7,TGTGCCAGCAGCCCTTCCTACGAGCAGTACTTC,CASSPSYEQYF
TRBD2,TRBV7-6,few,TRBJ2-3,TGTGCCAGCAGCTTATTGTCTAGCGGGGGGGCGGCAGATACGCAGTATTTT,CASSLLSSGGAADTQYF
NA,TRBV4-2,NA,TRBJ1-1,TGTGCCAGCAGCCAGGGTCGGCGGTCCGAGAACACTGAAGCTTTCTTT,CASSQGRRSENTEAFF
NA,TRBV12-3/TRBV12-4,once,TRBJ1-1,TGCGCCAGCAGTCGTATGGGTTTGGTAGTTGCTGAAGCTCTCTTT,CASSRMGLVVAEALF
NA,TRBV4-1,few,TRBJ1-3,TGCGCCAGCAGCCAAAAAATCGGTGGAAACACCATATATTTT,CASSQKIGGNTIYF
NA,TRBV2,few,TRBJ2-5,TGTGCCAGCAGGAACGACAATCAAGAGACCCAGTACTTC,CASRNDNQETQYF
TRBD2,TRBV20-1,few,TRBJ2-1,TGCAGTGCTGTCGGACTAGCGTACAATGAGCAGTTCTTC,CSAVGLAYNEQFF